Shown below are 9 T cell receptor beta chains from a single sample sequenced in a study of cytomegalovirus exposure and HLA in healthy donors. Use of 60 Vbeta and 13 Jbeta primers characterized the PCR. The method was immunoSEQ multiplex PCR; TCRdb's version includes in-frame clones alone and lacks a portion of them. The top ten clones hold approximately 3.1% of a sample with around 130,000 clones, roughly 84% of them seen once. Sequences were obtained from PBMCs. The receptors shown here come from a woman between 18 and 30 years old in good health and CMV-seropositive.

A few counts support this clone. This chain joins TRBV18 and TRBJ2-3, with 9 bases matching TRBD2. There are 16 residues in the CDR3. The V segment lost 6 bases and the J segment 8 bases; nucleotides outside the gene matches: 15. CDR1 is KGHSH, CDR2 LQKENI, per germline. In DNA form, the CDR3 reads TGTGCCAGCTCTCCCCCCCGTGCGGGGGGGCTTGGTACGCAGTATTTT. This translates into CASSPPRAGGLGTQYF.

This chain connects TRBV29-1 to TRBJ2-1, with 13 nucleotides matching TRBD2. The CDR3 length is 15 residues. After removal of 4 bases from V and 10 bases from J, the junction contained 10 bases not matched to a gene. The germline CDR1 and CDR2 sequences are SQVTM and ANQGSEA. CDR3 residues: CSVAGTSGALGEQFF. As DNA, the CDR3 is TGCAGCGTTGCTGGGACTAGCGGGGCATTAGGGGAGCAGTTCTTC.

The chain uses TRBV7-3 and TRBJ1-6, with D unresolved. The CDR3 runs to 15 residues. V lost 5 bases, J lost 7 bases, and 15 bases lay in between. Germline V CDR1 and CDR2: SGHTA, FQGTGA. CDR3 in amino acids: CASSLYRGQNSPLHF. CDR3 bases: TGTGCCAGCAGCCTATACCGGGGTCAAAATTCACCCCTCCACTTT.

This clone was detected once. This CDR3 is CASSQGRGPYEQYF. DNA for the CDR3: TGCGCCAGCAGCCAAGGCCGAGGGCCCTACGAGCAGTACTTC. The V and J genes are TRBV4-1 and TRBJ2-7, with D perhaps TRBD2 (5 bases). Looked up from germline, CDR1 is MGHRA and CDR2 is YSYEKL. The CDR3 is 14 residues long. The V end was cut by 1 base, the J end by 2 bases, with 9 bases between.

V gene TRBV7-8 combines with J gene TRBJ1-5; TRBD1 matches 9 bases. Germline V CDR1 and CDR2: SGHVS, FQNEAQ. The CDR3 spans 18 residues. J was trimmed by 6 bases and V by 4 bases; bases with no gene match: 16. The CDR3 region has the DNA TGTGCCAGCAGCTCAGTCCCAACCGGGACAGGGCCGGGTCAGCCCCAGCATTTT. The encoded protein is CASSSVPTGTGPGQPQHF. The whole variable domain, remainder taken from reference TRBV7-8 and TRBJ1-5, is GAGVSQSPRYKVAKRGQDVALRCDPISGHVSLFWYQQALGQGPEFLTYFQNEAQLDKSGLPSDRFFAERPEGSVSTLKIQRTQQEDSAVYLCASSSVPTGTGPGQPQHFGDGTRLSIL.

The chain employs TRBV18 and TRBJ1-4; the match to TRBD1 covers 9 bases. J lost 13 bases, V lost 4 bases, and 13 bases had no gene match. The V gene's germline CDR1 is KGHSH and CDR2 LQKENI. The CDR3 runs 15 residues. The CDR3 spells CASSLPWATGGRLFF. The CDR3 region has the DNA TGTGCCAGCTCACTCCCCTGGGCGACAGGGGGTCGACTGTTTTTT. Supplemented by reference TRBV18 and TRBJ1-4, the full variable domain reads NAGVMQNPRHLVRRRGQEARLRCSPMKGHSHVYWYRQLPEEGLKFMVYLQKENIIDESGMPKERFSAEFPKEGPSILRIQQVVRGDSAAYFCASSLPWATGGRLFFGSGTQLSVL.

The V gene is TRBV11-2, the J gene TRBJ2-3; 9 positions agree with TRBD2. Germline V gene sequence: CDR1 SGHAT, CDR2 FQNNGV. The CDR3 is 15 residues long. J lost 6 bases, V lost 4 bases, and 8 bases had no gene match. The CDR3 DNA reads TGTGCCAGCAGCTCCCGTCAAGCGGGGGGTGATACGCAGTATTTT. The encoded protein is CASSSRQAGGDTQYF.

CDR3 residues: CASSQDERDRVRYGTEAFF. The CDR3 DNA follows: TGCGCCAGCAGCCAAGATGAAAGGGACAGGGTCAGGTATGGCACTGAAGCTTTCTTT. The chain employs TRBV4-1 and TRBJ1-1, with 9 bases aligning to TRBD1. This CDR3 spans 19 amino acids. CDR1 and CDR2 (germline): MGHRA, YSYEKL. After removal of 0 bases from V and 4 bases from J, the junction contained 15 bases not matched to a gene.

This rearrangement joins TRBV4-2 to TRBJ2-7; TRBD2 might be the D (5 bases). The ends were cut back, 4 bases at V and 7 bases at J, with 14 bases in the middle. This CDR3 contains 13 residues. Germline V gene lookup returns CDR1 LGHNA and CDR2 YNFKEQ. The CDR3 sequence is CASSPEPRVEQYF. In nucleotides, the CDR3 is TGTGCCAGCAGCCCAGAGCCGAGGGTTGAGCAGTACTTC.